The next 12 T cell receptor beta chains were all read from a single sample in a study of T-cell memory formation after mild COVID-19. MiXCR, run by TCRdb on the 5' RACE reads, gives a single entry per CDR3 protein. The data show about 5,500 distinct CDR3 sequences, about 18% seen once. Sequences were obtained from PBMCs or a T cell subset sorted from them (not recorded which). The receptor set was obtained from an adult woman who had mild COVID-19 (a few samples of this study predate the infection). Cell type and time point are not known.

In this sample, this clonotype turned up many times. This sequence joins TRBV4-2 and TRBJ2-1; TRBD2 agrees at 12 bases. The germline V gene encodes CDR1 LGHNA and CDR2 YNFKEQ. The length of the CDR3 is 16 residues. The trim removed 3 bases at V and 7 bases at J, leaving 7 bases unmatched. The CDR3 region has the DNA TGTGCCAGCAGCCAGGCTAGCGGGAGGGTTGGAAATGAGCAGTTCTTC. Amino acid sequence: CASSQASGRVGNEQFF.

In this sample, this clonotype turned up many times. The chain employs TRBV6-5 and TRBJ1-5, with 9 nucleotides matching TRBD1. This CDR3 contains 15 residues. The germline CDR1 and CDR2 sequences are MNHEY and SVGAGI. The V gene end was trimmed by 2 bases and the J gene end by 7 bases; junction bases not matched to a gene: 6. CDR3 region: CASSYGTGWDQPQHF. The CDR3, as DNA: TGTGCCAGCAGTTACGGGACAGGGTGGGACCAGCCCCAGCATTTT.

The chain employs TRBV20-1 and TRBJ2-3; weak D call: TRBD2 (6 bases). Looked up from germline, CDR1 is DFQATT and CDR2 is SNEGSKA (reference sequence). Trimming stripped 6 bases from V and 2 bases from J, with 15 bases between. CDR3 length equals 14 residues. The CDR3 protein is CSAAGTRPTDTQYF. CDR3 in DNA: TGCAGTGCAGCCGGGACTCGCCCCACAGATACGCAGTATTTT.

By sample fraction, this clonotype is medium-sized. The chain carries TRBV5-1 and TRBJ2-2; D ambiguous. The CDR3 loop spans 16 amino acids. Germline V gene sequence: CDR1 SGHRS, CDR2 YFSETQ. Trimming pared 3 bases from V and 6 bases from J, leaving 18 bases between. The CDR3 region is CASSYDLTLDSGELFF. The CDR3, as DNA: TGCGCCAGCAGCTACGACCTAACCTTAGATTCCGGGGAGCTGTTTTTT.

The rearrangement joins TRBV25-1 to TRBJ2-7, with TRBD2 identical over 8 bases. The CDR3 is 14 residues long. Per germline, CDR1 MGHDK and CDR2 SYGVNS. Losses at the gene ends were 3 bases for V and 2 bases for J; bases not matched to a gene: 3. The CDR3 DNA sequence: TGTGCCAGCAGTGATTCGGGGGGGCCCTACGAGCAGTACTTC. Protein product: CASSDSGGPYEQYF.

The rearrangement links TRBV5-1 to TRBJ2-3; 10 nucleotides agree with TRBD2. Per germline, CDR1 SGHRS and CDR2 YFSETQ. V dropped 0 bases and J dropped 0; count of bases not matched to a gene: 4. This CDR3 is built from 17 residues. CDR3 loop: CASSLGLAGVSTDTQYF. The CDR3 DNA follows: TGCGCCAGCAGCTTGGGCCTAGCGGGGGTTAGCACAGATACGCAGTATTTT.

This chain joins TRBV7-2 and TRBJ1-1, with D tentatively TRBD1 (5 bases). CDR1 SGHTA and CDR2 FQGNSA come from the germline V gene. Between the trimmed V and J ends, which lost 4 bases and 1 base, there was a span of 10 bases. CDR3 length equals 14 residues. Here the CDR3 DNA reads TGTGCCAGCAGCTCGGGGCGGGGGAACACTGAAGCTTTCTTT. Its protein product is CASSSGRGNTEAFF.

This clonotype was recorded a few times. This sequence joins TRBV7-2 and TRBJ2-3; D ambiguous. Germline CDR1 is SGHTA and CDR2 is FQGNSA. The CDR3 runs 14 residues. Trimming pared 1 base from V and 3 bases from J, leaving 8 bases between. The CDR3 DNA is TGTGCCAGCAGCTTAGTGGTGGGGACAGATACGCAGTATTTT. Its translation: CASSLVVGTDTQYF. The full variable domain, rest sourced from reference TRBV7-2 and TRBJ2-3, is GAGVSQSPSNKVTEKGKDVELRCDPISGHTALYWYRQSLGQGLEFLIYFQGNSAPDKSGLPSDRFSAERTGGSVSTLTIQRTQQEDSAVYLCASSLVVGTDTQYFGPGTRLTVL.

This clonotype was seen at least ten times. The chain uses TRBV9 and TRBJ2-5; D might be TRBD1 or TRBD2, each matching 6 bases. Germline lookup yields CDR1 SGDLS and CDR2 YYNGEE. The CDR3 is made up of 16 amino acids. Trimming removed 0 bases at V and 0 bases at J, with 12 bases between. The CDR3 sequence: CASSVGGAVYQETQYF. The CDR3 nucleotides read TGTGCCAGCAGCGTAGGGGGGGCGGTATACCAAGAGACCCAGTACTTC.

This clonotype was detected many times. V usage is TRBV15 and J usage is TRBJ2-7; D is uncertain. Germline loops: CDR1 LNHNV, CDR2 YYDKDF (reference sequence). V lost 1 base and J lost 4, with 2 bases in between. CDR3 length equals 11 residues. Here the CDR3 DNA reads TGTGCCACCAGCAGAGGGTACGAGCAGTACTTC. Translating gives CATSRGYEQYF.

This clonotype qualifies as medium-sized. The chain employs TRBV5-6 and TRBJ1-2, with D perhaps matching TRBD1 (5 bases). This CDR3 is built from 14 residues. The germline V gene encodes CDR1 SGHDT and CDR2 YYEEEE. Trimming pared 0 bases from V and 3 bases from J, leaving 9 bases between. This chain's CDR3 is CASSLGDGDYGYTF. CDR3 coding DNA: TGTGCCAGCAGCTTGGGGGACGGCGACTATGGCTACACCTTC.

The sample holds many counts of this clonotype. This chain uses TRBV24-1 with TRBJ2-3, with 9 positions matching TRBD2. V was pared by 3 bases and J by 1 base, with 7 bases of the junction left unmatched. This CDR3 is built from 17 residues. Germline V gene lookup returns CDR1 KGHDR and CDR2 SFDVKD. CDR3 nucleotide sequence: TGTGCCACCAGTGATAACAAATGGACTAGCGGCACAGATACGCAGTATTTT. Protein product: CATSDNKWTSGTDTQYF.